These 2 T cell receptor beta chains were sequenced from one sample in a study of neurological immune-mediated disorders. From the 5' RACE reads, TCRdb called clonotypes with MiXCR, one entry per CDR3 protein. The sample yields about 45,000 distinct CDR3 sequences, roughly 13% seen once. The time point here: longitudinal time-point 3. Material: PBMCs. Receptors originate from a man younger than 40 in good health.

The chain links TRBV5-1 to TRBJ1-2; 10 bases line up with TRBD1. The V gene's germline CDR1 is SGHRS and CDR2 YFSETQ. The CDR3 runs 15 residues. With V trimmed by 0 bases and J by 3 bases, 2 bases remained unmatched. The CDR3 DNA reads TGCGCCAGCAGCTTGGCCGGACAGGGGGACTATGGCTACACCTTC. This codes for CASSLAGQGDYGYTF.

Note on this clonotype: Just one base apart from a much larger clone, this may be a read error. The DNA of the CDR3 is TGTGCCAACAGTTTTCGGGGACTAGGGGCAGGGGAGCAGTACTTC. Translating gives CANSFRGLGAGEQYF. This chain connects TRBV27 to TRBJ2-7; TRBD2 matches 8 bases. From germline, CDR1 is MNHEY and CDR2 SMNVEV (reference sequence). This CDR3 has 15 amino acids.